This T cell receptor beta chain emerged from a study of Ad26.COV2.S vaccination and SARS-CoV-2 variants. Overall study results and limits: The study found similar non-spike TCR breadth in vaccine and placebo recipients.

Only in-frame clones appear in the TCRdb table, and some are missing; sequencing was by immunoSEQ multiplex PCR. The sample includes 300,000 to 450,000 clones, roughly 84% of them seen just once. In the case of this clone: The antigen remains undetermined.

Germline V CDR1 and CDR2: SGHVS, FNYEAQ. Trimming cost V 5 bases and J 4 bases; bases outside gene matches: 10. This CDR3 region has 17 residues. Specified treatment: some 20 received Ad26.COV2.S at low or high dose, single or two shots; 5 received placebo; per-sample allocation not given. Collection of samples fell on day 63 after the first vaccine or placebo injection. Boston provided a donor who was an adult aged 18-55 years. This TCR derives from a person aged 18-65 years who received the Ad26.COV2.S COVID-19 vaccine or a placebo. The genes are TRBV7-6 and TRBJ2-2, with 10 bases matching TRBD2. The sample in question was peripheral blood, obtained in a trial of Ad26.COV2.S vaccine versus placebo. Written as DNA, the CDR3 is TGTGCCAGCAGCATCGATTCCCGACTAGCGGGCACCGGGGAGCTGTTTTTT. Its translation is CASSIDSRLAGTGELFF. Full variable domain (remainder filled in from reference TRBV7-6 and TRBJ2-2): GAGVSQSPRYKVTKRGQDVALRCDPISGHVSLYWYRQALGQGPEFLTYFNYEAQQDKSGLPNDRFSAERPEGSISTLTIQRTEQRDSAMYRCASSIDSRLAGTGELFFGEGSRLTVL.